One and the same sample provided the 23 T cell receptor beta chains below, sequenced in a study of blood T cell repertoires in COVID-19. Assay: immunoSEQ multiplex PCR; the TCRdb copy retains only in-frame clones and omits some. The table has about 39,000 clones, approximately 91% seen once; the top ten hold 2% to 2.5%. Sequences were obtained from peripheral blood. These receptors came from a middle-aged man with active COVID-19.

J is TRBJ2-3 and V is TRBV7-2; 8 bases map to TRBD2. V lost 2 bases, J lost 6 bases, and 4 bases stayed unmatched. CDR3 size: 14 residues. Per germline, CDR1 SGHTA and CDR2 FQGNSA. The CDR3 sequence is CASSLRGGLDTQYF. The CDR3 DNA is TGTGCCAGCAGCTTACGCGGGGGGCTGGATACGCAGTATTTT.

The genes are TRBV11-2 and TRBJ1-4; D is possibly TRBD1 (5 bases). Trimming removed 1 base from V and 14 bases from J, with 11 bases in between. The CDR3 length is 12 residues. Germline lookup yields CDR1 SGHAT and CDR2 FQNNGV. The CDR3 region is CASSLVRNRLFF. CDR3 DNA sequence: TGTGCCAGCAGCTTAGTCCGAAACAGGCTGTTTTTT.

This clone appeared a single time. V gene TRBV19 combines with J gene TRBJ2-1; D unclear. The CDR3 length is 12 residues. Germline-derived CDR1 and CDR2 are LNHDA and SQIVND (reference sequence). V dropped 5 bases and J dropped 4 bases, with 6 bases sitting between them. In DNA, the CDR3 is TGTGCCAGTAGTGGAGCGTACAATGAGCAGTTCTTC. Its translation: CASSGAYNEQFF.

The rearrangement links TRBV3-1 (or the pseudogene TRBV3-2) to TRBJ1-1; D uncertain. The V gene lost 1 base and the J gene lost 13 bases, with 13 bases spanning the gap. This CDR3 is built from 12 residues. Germline loops: CDR1 LGHDT, CDR2 YNNKEL (reference sequence). Written as DNA, the CDR3 is TGTGCCAGCAGCCAAGGTGGTCGAGGCGGTTTCTTT. Amino acids: CASSQGGRGGFF.

This chain uses TRBV7-9 with TRBJ1-1; TRBD1 matches 7 bases. The ends lost 3 bases at V and 1 base at J; junction bases unmatched: 8. This CDR3 contains 16 residues. Germline CDR1 and CDR2: SEHNR and FQNEAQ (reference sequence). CDR3 loop: CASSLGGRGANTEAFF. In nucleotides, the CDR3 is TGTGCCAGCAGCTTGGGCGGCAGGGGGGCGAACACTGAAGCTTTCTTT. The full variable domain, in which reference TRBV7-9 and TRBJ1-1 provide the parts outside the CDR3, is DTGVSQNPRHKITKRGQNVTFRCDPISEHNRLYWYRQTLGQGPEFLTYFQNEAQLEKSRLLSDRFSAERPKGSFSTLEIQRTEQGDSAMYLCASSLGGRGANTEAFFGQGTRLTVV.

The rearrangement uses TRBV6-4 and TRBJ1-3; perhaps TRBD1 as D (5 bases). Germline values: CDR1 MRHNA, CDR2 SNTAGT. There are 13 residues in the CDR3. V lost 3 bases to trimming and J lost 7 bases, with 10 bases between them. Written as DNA, the CDR3 is TGTGCCAGCAGTGATCAACCAGGGAACACCATATATTTT. This encodes CASSDQPGNTIYF.

This sequence joins TRBV5-1 and TRBJ2-7; weak D call: TRBD2 (6 bases). The germline gives CDR1 SGHRS, CDR2 YFSETQ. The CDR3 sequence is 14 residues long. V lost 0 bases, J lost 1 base, and 8 bases lay in between. The CDR3 loop is CASSLVTSSYEQYF. CDR3 sequence (DNA): TGCGCCAGCAGCTTGGTGACTAGTTCCTACGAGCAGTACTTC.

V usage is TRBV19 and J usage is TRBJ2-5; weak D call: TRBD2 (6 bases). The ends were cut back, 3 bases at V and 9 bases at J, with 14 bases in the middle. The germline V gene has CDR1 LNHDA and CDR2 SQIVND (reference sequence). The CDR3 covers 13 residues. The CDR3: CASSMQGREAQYF. DNA for the CDR3: TGTGCCAGTAGTATGCAGGGAAGGGAGGCCCAGTACTTC. Full variable domain (missing parts from reference TRBV19 and TRBJ2-5): DGGITQSPKYLFRKEGQNVTLSCEQNLNHDAMYWYRQDPGQGLRLIYYSQIVNDFQKGDIAEGYSVSREKKESFPLTVTSAQKNPTAFYLCASSMQGREAQYFGPGTRLLVL.

This clone is a singleton in its sample. The genes are TRBV30 and TRBJ1-4, with D possibly TRBD1 on 6 matching bases. The V end lost 3 bases, the J end lost 5 bases, and 16 bases lay between the germline ends. The CDR3 length is 15 residues. The germline CDR1 and CDR2 sequences are GTSNPN and SVGIG (reference sequence). The CDR3 loop reads CAWRPLTGLNEKLFF. CDR3 DNA: TGTGCCTGGAGACCCCTGACAGGCTTAAATGAAAAACTGTTTTTT.

This chain links TRBV6-5 with TRBJ2-1; tentatively, D is TRBD2 (5 bases). With 2 bases removed from V and 6 bases from J, the gap between germline ends came to 11 bases. The CDR3 contains 14 residues. The germline V gene encodes CDR1 MNHEY and CDR2 SVGAGI. The chain's CDR3 is CASSYAEVINEQFF. The CDR3 region has the DNA TGTGCCAGCAGTTACGCGGAGGTAATCAATGAGCAGTTCTTC.

V is TRBV11-1 and J is TRBJ2-1; TRBD1 might be the D (5 bases). The CDR3 totals 15 residues. The V gene's germline CDR1 is SGHAT and CDR2 FQDESV (reference sequence). V was shortened by 5 bases and J by 6 bases, with 17 bases between the two germline ends. The CDR3 region has the DNA TGTGCCAGCAGCCCTCTGGGGCGCGGTGGCAATGAGCAGTTCTTC. This sequence encodes CASSPLGRGGNEQFF.

This chain uses TRBV5-5 with TRBJ1-2; TRBD1 is a possible D gene (5 bases). V lost 0 bases and J 5 bases, leaving 14 bases between the germline ends. Germline V lookup: CDR1 SGHKS, CDR2 YYEKEE (reference sequence). This CDR3 has 15 residues. The CDR3 loop reads CASSLEGNLGYGYTF. The CDR3 DNA is TGTGCCAGCAGCTTGGAGGGGAATTTAGGATATGGCTACACCTTC.

The chain uses TRBV2 and TRBJ2-1, with 14 bases aligning to TRBD2. The ends lost 6 bases at V and 8 bases at J; junction bases unmatched: 3. The length of the CDR3 is 14 residues. Germline CDR1 is SNHLY and CDR2 is FYNNEI. The CDR3 region is CASRGTSGSDEQFF. In DNA form, the CDR3 reads TGTGCCAGCAGGGGGACTAGCGGGAGTGATGAGCAGTTCTTC.

This clone was seen just once. The chain recombines TRBV19 with TRBJ1-1; no clear D gene. There are 13 residues in the CDR3. Germline lookup yields CDR1 LNHDA and CDR2 SQIVND (reference sequence). V gave up 2 bases and J gave up 5 bases, with 9 bases separating them. CDR3 loop: CASSITAGTEAFF. CDR3 DNA sequence: TGTGCCAGTAGTATAACAGCGGGGACTGAAGCTTTCTTT.

This clone has a handful of counts. V is TRBV27 and J is TRBJ1-6; 10 bases are shared with TRBD1. The CDR3 consists of 13 residues. The germline V gene encodes CDR1 MNHEY and CDR2 SMNVEV (reference sequence). Losses at the gene ends were 6 bases for V and 8 bases for J; bases not matched to a gene: 1. The CDR3 nucleotides are TGTGCCAGCAGGACAGGGGGCGATTCACCCCTCCACTTT. Its translation is CASRTGGDSPLHF.

The chain combines TRBV6-4 with TRBJ2-1, with 7 nucleotides matching TRBD2. The length of the CDR3 is 14 residues. Germline CDR1 MRHNA, CDR2 SNTAGT. V shed 3 bases, J shed 8 bases, and the junction held 7 bases outside the gene matches. The CDR3 is CASSEGRESHEQFF. In nucleotides, the CDR3 is TGTGCCAGCAGTGAGGGGCGGGAGTCACATGAGCAGTTCTTC.

The chain joins TRBV11-3 to TRBJ2-3; TRBD2 matches 11 bases. Germline CDR1 is SGHNT and CDR2 is YENEEA. The V and J ends lost 3 bases and 3 bases, in that order; junction bases with no gene match: 2. The CDR3 consists of 15 residues. The CDR3 here is CASSFSGGATDTQYF. Written as DNA, the CDR3 is TGTGCCAGCAGCTTTAGCGGGGGGGCAACAGATACGCAGTATTTT.

The CDR3 coding sequence is TGCGCCAGCAGTCGTAGGACTAGCGGGGGGGTCTACAATGAGCAGTTCTTC. Amino acid sequence: CASSRRTSGGVYNEQFF. V is TRBV5-1 and J is TRBJ2-1, with TRBD2 identical over 15 bases. The CDR3 loop spans 17 amino acids. After removal of 5 bases from V and 3 bases from J, the junction contained 6 bases not matched to a gene. CDR1 SGHRS and CDR2 YFSETQ come from the germline V gene.

This clone was seen only once. The CDR3 loop reads CATAQGTFSGNTIYF. Written as DNA, the CDR3 is TGTGCCACGGCACAGGGAACTTTCTCTGGAAACACCATATATTTT. This sequence joins TRBV6-5 and TRBJ1-3; perhaps TRBD1 as D (6 bases). V gave up 10 bases and J gave up 0 bases, with 16 bases separating them. Germline V gene data show CDR1 as MNHEY and CDR2 as SVGAGI. The length of the CDR3 is 15 residues.

The chain joins TRBV19 to TRBJ2-4; D is perhaps TRBD2 (6 bases). There are 15 residues in the CDR3. In germline, CDR1 is LNHDA, CDR2 SQIVND (reference sequence). Between the trimmed V and J ends, which lost 4 bases and 0 bases, there was a span of 10 bases. The chain's CDR3 is CASSKGTAAKNIQYF. Here the CDR3 DNA reads TGTGCCAGTAGTAAAGGGACTGCAGCCAAAAACATTCAGTACTTC.

This clone was recorded only once. The chain uses TRBV11-3 and TRBJ2-3; D gene uncertain. CDR1 SGHNT and CDR2 YENEEA come from the germline V gene. V lost 1 base and J 4 bases, leaving 15 bases between the germline ends. The CDR3 consists of 16 residues. CDR3 in DNA: TGTGCCAGCAGCTTAGGCGCCCCAATGAGTGCAGATACGCAGTATTTT. Translated, it gives CASSLGAPMSADTQYF.

The count of this clone is one. J is TRBJ2-3 and V is TRBV30, with D tentatively TRBD2 (5 bases). The V gene lost 4 bases and the J gene lost 4 bases, with 15 bases spanning the gap. The CDR3 extends over 14 amino acids. Germline V gene sequence: CDR1 GTSNPN, CDR2 SVGIG (reference sequence). Here the CDR3 DNA reads TGTGCCTGGAAGGAGGTCCGGGCGTCAGATACGCAGTATTTT. It encodes CAWKEVRASDTQYF.

This clone was observed once. As DNA, the CDR3 is TGCGCCAGCAGCCCGGAGACAGGGACTAGCAATCAGCCCCAGCATTTT. It specifies CASSPETGTSNQPQHF. The chain links TRBV4-1 to TRBJ1-5, with 7 bases identical to TRBD1. Unmatched junction bases numbered 6, after V lost 4 bases and J lost 0 bases. Germline CDR1 MGHRA, CDR2 YSYEKL. CDR3 length: 16 amino acids.